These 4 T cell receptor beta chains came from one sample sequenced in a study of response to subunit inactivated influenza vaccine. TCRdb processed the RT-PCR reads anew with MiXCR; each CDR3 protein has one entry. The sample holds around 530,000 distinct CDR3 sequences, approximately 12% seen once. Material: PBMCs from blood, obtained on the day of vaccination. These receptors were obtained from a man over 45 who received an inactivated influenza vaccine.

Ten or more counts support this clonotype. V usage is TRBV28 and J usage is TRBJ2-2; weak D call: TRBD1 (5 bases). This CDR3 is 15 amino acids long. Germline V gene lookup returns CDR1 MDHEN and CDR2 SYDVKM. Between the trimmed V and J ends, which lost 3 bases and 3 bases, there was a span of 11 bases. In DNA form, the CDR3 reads TGTGCCAGCAGTTTCGCAGGGCTGGACACCGGGGAGCTGTTTTTT. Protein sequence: CASSFAGLDTGELFF.

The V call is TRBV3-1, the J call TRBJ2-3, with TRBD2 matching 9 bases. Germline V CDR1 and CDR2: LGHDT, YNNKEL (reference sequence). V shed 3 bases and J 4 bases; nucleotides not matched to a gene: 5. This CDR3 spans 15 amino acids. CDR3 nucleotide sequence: TGTGCCAGCAGCCACTTTAGCGGGAGCGCAGATACGCAGTATTTT. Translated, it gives CASSHFSGSADTQYF.

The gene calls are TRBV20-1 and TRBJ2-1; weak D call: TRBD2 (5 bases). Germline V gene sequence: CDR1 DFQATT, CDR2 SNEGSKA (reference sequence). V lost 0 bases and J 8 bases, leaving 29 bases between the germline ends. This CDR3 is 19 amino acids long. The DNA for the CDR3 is TGCAGTGCTAGAGATCAAGGTTTGGAAAGCGGTTCCCCCCTCCATGAGCAGTTCTTC. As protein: CSARDQGLESGSPLHEQFF.

CDR3 sequence reads: CATSRAGGDSEQYF. Here the CDR3 DNA reads TGTGCCACCAGCAGAGCAGGGGGGGATTCCGAGCAGTACTTC. The V and J genes are TRBV15 and TRBJ2-7; D may correspond to TRBD1 or TRBD2 (7 bases each). Germline V lookup: CDR1 LNHNV, CDR2 YYDKDF (reference sequence). Trimming took off 1 base at V and 6 bases at J, with 13 bases between the two ends. The CDR3 loop spans 14 amino acids. The variable domain in full, completed from reference TRBV15 and TRBJ2-7, reads DAMVIQNPRYQVTQFGKPVTLSCSQTLNHNVMYWYQQKSSQAPKLLFHYYDKDFNNEADTPDNFQSRRPNTSFCFLDIRSPGLGDTAMYLCATSRAGGDSEQYFGPGTRLTVT.